This is a list of T cell receptor beta chains from one sample in a study of T cells in Graves' hyperthyroidism and ophthalmopathy. Each CDR3 protein is one row after TCRdb ran MiXCR on the multiplex PCR reads. The table records under 450,000 distinct CDR3 sequences, 15% to 17% of them present only once. The specimen sequenced was blood. These receptors were taken from a woman under 30 with Graves' hyperthyroidism. The CDR3 runs from the conserved cysteine through the conserved F or W. D genes are given only for firm matches. Clone size is stated in some rows and not others, as once, few, many or a class when expanded.

clone size: many
V gene: TRBV7-9
D gene: TRBD1
J gene: TRBJ1-2
CDR3 protein: CASSLFAGDRDYGYTF
CDR3 DNA: TGTGCCAGCAGCTTATTTGCGGGTGACAGGGACTATGGCTACACCTTC

clone size: many
V gene: TRBV3-1
D gene: NA
J gene: TRBJ1-5
CDR3 protein: CASSPADNQPQHF
CDR3 DNA: TGTGCCAGCAGCCCAGCCGACAATCAGCCCCAGCATTTT

clone size: many
V gene: TRBV2
D gene: TRBD2
J gene: TRBJ2-1
CDR3 protein: CASSEVPGLAYNEQFF
CDR3 DNA: TGTGCCAGCAGTGAAGTGCCGGGACTAGCCTACAATGAGCAGTTCTTC

clone size: many
V gene: TRBV11-3
D gene: NA
J gene: TRBJ1-2
CDR3 protein: CASSYQSGRDGYTF
CDR3 DNA: TGTGCCAGCAGCTACCAATCGGGGCGCGATGGCTACACCTTC

clone size: many
V gene: TRBV30
D gene: TRBD2
J gene: TRBJ2-7
CDR3 protein: CAWMRGGSYEQYF
CDR3 DNA: TGTGCCTGGATGCGGGGGGGATCCTACGAGCAGTACTTC

clone size: many
V gene: TRBV6-1
D gene: NA
J gene: TRBJ2-1
CDR3 protein: CASSPRARYNEQFF
CDR3 DNA: TGTGCCAGCAGTCCCCGGGCCCGATACAATGAGCAGTTCTTC

clone size: NA
V gene: TRBV4-2
D gene: NA
J gene: TRBJ1-5
CDR3 protein: CASSQDPPTGRYQPQHF
CDR3 DNA: TGTGCCAGCAGCCAAGACCCCCCCACAGGGAGGTATCAGCCCCAGCATTTT

clone size: many
V gene: TRBV28
D gene: NA
J gene: TRBJ2-5
CDR3 protein: CASSTPDASQETQYF
CDR3 DNA: TGTGCCAGCAGCACCCCGGACGCTAGCCAAGAGACCCAGTACTTC

clone size: many
V gene: TRBV27
D gene: NA
J gene: TRBJ1-5
CDR3 protein: CASSLARGPSNQPQHF
CDR3 DNA: TGTGCCAGCAGTTTGGCTAGGGGCCCTAGCAATCAGCCCCAGCATTTT

clone size: many
V gene: TRBV25-1
D gene: TRBD2
J gene: TRBJ2-2
CDR3 protein: CASSEGGDTGELFF
CDR3 DNA: TGTGCCAGCAGTGAAGGGGGGGACACCGGGGAGCTGTTTTTT

clone size: many
V gene: TRBV7-2
D gene: TRBD2
J gene: TRBJ2-1
CDR3 protein: CASSLALSSGGPQFF
CDR3 DNA: TGTGCCAGCAGCTTAGCGCTGAGTAGCGGGGGGCCTCAGTTCTTC

clone size: NA
V gene: TRBV5-1
D gene: NA
J gene: TRBJ2-3
CDR3 protein: CANSWGPSSTDTQYF
CDR3 DNA: TGCGCCAACAGCTGGGGACCCTCTAGCACAGATACGCAGTATTTT

clone size: many
V gene: TRBV7-9
D gene: NA
J gene: TRBJ2-3
CDR3 protein: CASSFGGSDTQYF
CDR3 DNA: TGTGCCAGCAGCTTTGGCGGGTCGGATACGCAGTATTTT

clone size: many
V gene: TRBV20-1
D gene: NA
J gene: TRBJ2-1
CDR3 protein: CSARYPAGATNEQFF
CDR3 DNA: TGCAGTGCTAGGTACCCCGCGGGGGCGACCAATGAGCAGTTCTTC

clone size: NA
V gene: TRBV9
D gene: NA
J gene: TRBJ2-5
CDR3 protein: CASSSRSSGIQETQYF
CDR3 DNA: TGTGCCAGCAGCTCCCGGAGTAGCGGTATACAAGAGACCCAGTACTTC

clone size: many
V gene: TRBV12-3/TRBV12-4
D gene: NA
J gene: TRBJ1-5
CDR3 protein: CASSLTGRRGQPQHF
CDR3 DNA: TGTGCCAGCAGCTTGACAGGTAGGAGAGGACAGCCCCAGCATTTT

clone size: many
V gene: TRBV6-5
D gene: NA
J gene: TRBJ1-6
CDR3 protein: CASGRSGDSPLHF
CDR3 DNA: TGTGCCAGCGGGCGATCCGGGGATTCACCCCTCCACTTT

clone size: NA
V gene: TRBV3-1
D gene: NA
J gene: TRBJ1-1
CDR3 protein: CASSQGTAFNTEAFF
CDR3 DNA: TGTGCCAGCAGCCAAGGGACAGCGTTTAACACTGAAGCTTTCTTT

clone size: NA
V gene: TRBV5-1
D gene: TRBD1
J gene: TRBJ2-7
CDR3 protein: CASSELTGGTYEQYF
CDR3 DNA: TGCGCCAGCAGCGAATTGACAGGGGGGACCTACGAGCAGTACTTC

clone size: many
V gene: TRBV7-3
D gene: NA
J gene: TRBJ1-2
CDR3 protein: CASSPRMAGLGGYTF
CDR3 DNA: TGTGCCAGCAGCCCTAGGATGGCGGGGCTCGGTGGCTACACCTTC

clone size: many
V gene: TRBV11-2
D gene: NA
J gene: TRBJ1-1
CDR3 protein: CASSLDRGGTEAFF
CDR3 DNA: TGTGCCAGCAGCTTAGATCGAGGGGGGACTGAAGCTTTCTTT

clone size: many
V gene: TRBV10-3
D gene: TRBD2
J gene: TRBJ2-1
CDR3 protein: CAISESTLAGGRNEQFF
CDR3 DNA: TGTGCCATCAGTGAGTCGACACTAGCGGGAGGTAGGAATGAGCAGTTCTTC

clone size: NA
V gene: TRBV5-6
D gene: NA
J gene: TRBJ1-4
CDR3 protein: CASSLSGGFGELEKLFF
CDR3 DNA: TGTGCCAGCAGCTTGAGCGGGGGGTTCGGGGAACTAGAAAAACTGTTTTTT